Below are 3 T cell receptor beta chains sequenced from a single sample in a study of T cells after yellow fever vaccination. MiXCR, applied by TCRdb to the 5' RACE reads, yields one record per CDR3 protein. The top ten hold under 3.5% of the sample, which has some 260,000 distinct CDR3 sequences, around 4.9% seen once. Sequences were derived from CD4+ T cells sorted from PBMCs, sampled on the day of the yellow fever booster vaccination. All receptors come from a man aged 18 to 30 who received the YFV17D yellow fever vaccine.

This clonotype appeared a few times. The chain couples TRBV14 to TRBJ1-1; tentatively, D is TRBD1 (6 bases). V dropped 1 base and J dropped 3 bases, with 18 bases sitting between them. The germline gives CDR1 SGHDN, CDR2 FVKESK. This CDR3 comprises 17 residues. As DNA, the CDR3 is TGTGCCAGCAGCCAAGTCACAGGGTGGGTTATGGACACTGAAGCTTTCTTT. Its translation is CASSQVTGWVMDTEAFF.

Only a few counts were recorded for this clonotype. As DNA, the CDR3 is TGCGCCAGCAGCCAAGAGGGGGCGGGGTGGACTAATGAAAAACTGTTTTTT. Translating it yields CASSQEGAGWTNEKLFF. V and J are TRBV4-3 and TRBJ1-4; TRBD1 is a possible D gene (6 bases). Germline V gives CDR1 LGHNA, CDR2 YSLEER. Trimming pared 0 bases from V and 2 bases from J, leaving 13 bases between. CDR3 length equals 17 residues.

The V call is TRBV10-3, the J call TRBJ2-7; the match to TRBD1 covers 7 bases. CDR1 and CDR2 from the germline V gene are ENHRY and SYGVKD. V was pared by 2 bases and J by 2 bases, with 6 bases of the junction left unmatched. This CDR3 is built from 15 residues. The CDR3 is CAISEPQRGPYEQYF. In DNA, the CDR3 is TGTGCCATCAGTGAGCCTCAAAGGGGGCCCTACGAGCAGTACTTC.